The clone carrying this TCR beta chain turned up a few times. Via MiXCR, TCRdb re-called the RT-PCR reads, giving one row per CDR3 protein. The data contain more than 550,000 distinct CDR3 sequences, over 12% of them singletons. V trimming: 8 bases; J trimming: 0 bases; junction bases outside the gene matches: 10. Germline V lookup: CDR1 MNHNY, CDR2 SVGAGI (reference sequence). This CDR3 region has 16 residues. V usage is TRBV6-6 and J usage is TRBJ2-1, with 7 bases fitting TRBD2. Sequenced material: memory CD4+ T cells from blood. The receptor was isolated from a female donor in good health, serving as a healthy control. In nucleotides, the CDR3 is TGTGCCAGCCATCTAACGCCGGGGGGCTCCTACAATGAGCAGTTCTTC. It specifies CASHLTPGGSYNEQFF.